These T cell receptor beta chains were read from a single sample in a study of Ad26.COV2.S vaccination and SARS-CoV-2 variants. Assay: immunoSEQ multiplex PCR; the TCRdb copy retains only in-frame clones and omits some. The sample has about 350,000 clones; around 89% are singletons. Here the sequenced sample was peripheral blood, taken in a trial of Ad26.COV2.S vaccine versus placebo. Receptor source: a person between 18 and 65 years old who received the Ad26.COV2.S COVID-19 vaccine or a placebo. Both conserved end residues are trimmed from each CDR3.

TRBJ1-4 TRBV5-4 ASRGGADEKLF
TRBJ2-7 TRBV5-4 ASSLTGTVYEQY
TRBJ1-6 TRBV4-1 ASSQDRSSYSPLH
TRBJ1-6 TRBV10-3 ATLDRVSSPLH
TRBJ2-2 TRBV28 ASSLWTSGSTGELF
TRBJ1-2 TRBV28 ASSSIRGTRRDYGYT
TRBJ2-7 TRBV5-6 ASYEGGERGEQY
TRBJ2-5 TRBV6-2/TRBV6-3 ASSPGEETQY
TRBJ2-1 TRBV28 ATQALGAYNEQF
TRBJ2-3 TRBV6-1 ASSENTRAYTDTQY
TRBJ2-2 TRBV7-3 ASSDLGLANTGELF
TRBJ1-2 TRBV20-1 SAGTNYGYT
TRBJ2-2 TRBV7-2 ASSTVAGGKTGELF
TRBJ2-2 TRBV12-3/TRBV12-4 ASSLKRTGELF
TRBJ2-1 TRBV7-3 ASSSTPTSGRASYNEQF
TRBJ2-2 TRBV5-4 ASSSKPGGNTGELF
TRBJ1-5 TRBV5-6 ASSSPNQPQH
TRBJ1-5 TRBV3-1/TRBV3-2 ASSQDGGLNQPQH
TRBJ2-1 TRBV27 ASNGPSGGLYNEQF
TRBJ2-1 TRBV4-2 ASSPGPVGEQF
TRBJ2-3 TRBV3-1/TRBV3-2 ASSEGLAGGTDTQY
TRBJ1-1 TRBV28 ASSTGEFGAF
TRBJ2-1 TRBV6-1 ASSVRGDRVFDNEQF
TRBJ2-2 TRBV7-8 ASSLTGNTGELF